This TCR beta chain was sequenced during a study of shared clonotypes between healthy human individuals. Study observations and caveats: Against clonotypes common to all four donors, non-shared ones had lower generation probabilities.

Method: immunoSEQ multiplex PCR; TCRdb's copy keeps in-frame clones and lacks some. The table records over 700,000 clones, roughly two thirds of them present only once. The sample holds one count of this clone. What it recognizes is unknown. The receptor was isolated from a woman aged 30 to 39 in good health. The specimen sequenced was memory CD4+ T cells sorted from blood. Subset noted: CD45RA-negative fraction.

In DNA form, the CDR3 reads TGTGCCAGCAGCACCGCTAGCGGGGACACAGATACGCAGTATTTT. Translation: CASSTASGDTDTQYF. The gene calls are TRBV7-2 and TRBJ2-3; 9 bases agree with TRBD2. CDR3 length: 15 residues. The V segment lost 5 bases and the J segment 2 bases; nucleotides outside the gene matches: 5. Germline CDR1 is SGHTA and CDR2 is FQGNSA.